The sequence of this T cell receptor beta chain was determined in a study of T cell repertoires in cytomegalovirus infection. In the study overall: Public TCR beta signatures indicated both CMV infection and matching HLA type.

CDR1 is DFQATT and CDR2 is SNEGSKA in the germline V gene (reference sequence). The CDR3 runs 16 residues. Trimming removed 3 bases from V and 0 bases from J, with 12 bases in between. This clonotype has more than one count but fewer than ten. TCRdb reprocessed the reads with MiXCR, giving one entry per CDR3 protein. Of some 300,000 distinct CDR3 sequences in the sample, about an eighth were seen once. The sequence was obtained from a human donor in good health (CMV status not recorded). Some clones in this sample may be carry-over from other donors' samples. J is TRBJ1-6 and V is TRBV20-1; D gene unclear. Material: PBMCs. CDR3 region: CSASGDSSSYNSPLHF. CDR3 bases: TGCAGTGCTAGCGGGGATTCCAGCTCCTATAATTCACCCCTCCACTTT.